The 17 T cell receptor beta chains listed next were all sequenced from one sample in a study of blood T cells in healthy people across ages (dated by TCRdb to between 2014 and 2017). Libraries came from 5' RACE. Instrument used: Illumina HiSeq 2500. The second PCR ran for about 6 to 11 cycles and used a J-beta primer mix along with a sample-barcoded 5' primer. TCRdb took the public reads, trimmed them with fastp at Q25, ran MiXCR for clone calling and kept in-frame beta chains. Rows with a matching CDR3 protein are joined into one entry that keeps the most common DNA and genes. The sample table records about 580,000 distinct CDR3 sequences; more than 45% of these occur just once. 20% to 25% of the sample belongs to the ten largest clones. The sample was blood. Receptors originate from a man aged 80 or over in good health.

This clonotype has a handful of counts. The chain couples TRBV18 to TRBJ2-5; TRBD2 is a possible D gene (5 bases). Germline-derived CDR1 and CDR2 are KGHSH and LQKENI. This CDR3 region has 16 residues. With 0 bases removed from V and 5 bases from J, the gap between germline ends came to 16 bases. CDR3 protein: CASSPPPSSGGETQYF. The CDR3 coding sequence is TGTGCCAGCTCACCACCCCCCAGCTCCGGCGGGGAGACCCAGTACTTC.

Turning to this clonotype: Germline is not matched at one junction end, which may reflect a read error. The gene calls are TRBV7-7 and TRBJ2-1; D may be TRBD2 (6 bases). The CDR3 extends over 14 amino acids. Germline assignment: CDR1 SSHAT and CDR2 FNYEAQ (reference sequence). The DNA of the CDR3 is TGTGCTAGCAGCTTAGGTCTCGGGACTTCTGAGCAGTTCTTC. Encoded protein: CASSLGLGTSEQFF. Based on the CDR3 plus reference TRBV7-7 and TRBJ2-1, the full variable domain is GAGVSQSPRYKVTKRGQDVTLRCDPISSHATLYWYQQALGQGPEFLTYFNYEAQPDKSGLPSDRFSAERPEGSISTLTIQRTEQRDSAMYRCASSLGLGTSEQFFGPGTRLTVL.

The chain combines TRBV28 with TRBJ2-7, with a possible D match to TRBD2 (6 bases). Trimming took 3 bases from V and 2 from J, leaving 11 bases between them. The CDR3 totals 14 residues. Germline V gives CDR1 MDHEN, CDR2 SYDVKM. The CDR3 nucleotides are TGTGCCAGCAGTTTTCCTAGCGCGACCTACGAGCAGTACTTC. The encoded protein is CASSFPSATYEQYF.

The genes are TRBV7-9 and TRBJ1-1, with D unclear. This CDR3 has 13 amino acids. CDR1 is SEHNR and CDR2 is FQNEAQ in the germline V gene (reference sequence). V was cut by 1 base and J by 10 bases, with 13 bases left in between. CDR3 in DNA: TGTGCCAGCAGCTTAGAGTCTGGACCTGGAGCTTTCTTT. Its translation is CASSLESGPGAFF.

This clonotype was observed many times. The chain uses TRBV20-1 and TRBJ2-7; TRBD2 matches 9 bases. CDR1 is DFQATT, CDR2 SNEGSKA, per germline (reference sequence). The CDR3 consists of 15 residues. The ends lost 3 bases at V and 8 bases at J; junction bases unmatched: 14. The CDR3 DNA reads as TGCAGTGCTAGCGGTTTAGCGGGGGCCACTACGAAGCAGTACTTC. Protein sequence: CSASGLAGATTKQYF.

V gene TRBV2 combines with J gene TRBJ2-7; possible D gene TRBD2, 6 bases. The CDR3 runs to 15 residues. Trimming stripped 3 bases from V and 5 bases from J, with 17 bases between. The germline gives CDR1 SNHLY, CDR2 FYNNEI. In DNA form, the CDR3 reads TGTGCCAGCAGTGACCTGGGCGGGGTTGCGAACGAGCAGTACTTC. Amino acid sequence: CASSDLGGVANEQYF. Drawing the rest from reference TRBV2 and TRBJ2-7, the complete variable domain is EPEVTQTPSHQVTQMGQEVILRCVPISNHLYFYWYRQILGQKVEFLVSFYNNEISEKSEIFDDQFSVERPDGSNFTLKIRSTKLEDSAMYFCASSDLGGVANEQYFGPGTRLTVT.

The rearrangement links TRBV20-1 to TRBJ2-7; D unresolved. V was clipped by 5 bases and J by 6 bases, with 11 bases between them. This CDR3 has 11 amino acids. Germline V gene sequence: CDR1 DFQATT, CDR2 SNEGSKA (reference sequence). CDR3 sequence: CSAPRSFEQYF. In DNA, the CDR3 is TGCAGTGCTCCCAGGAGTTTCGAGCAGTACTTC.

This clonotype has only a few counts. In DNA form, the CDR3 reads TGCAGTGCTGGCCCGGGACTGCGTCAGTATTTT. Encoded protein: CSAGPGLRQYF. The chain links TRBV20-1 to TRBJ2-3; TRBD2 is a possible D gene (6 bases). Per germline, CDR1 DFQATT and CDR2 SNEGSKA (reference sequence). V was pared by 5 bases and J by 12 bases, with 15 bases between. The CDR3 spans 11 residues.

This sequence joins TRBV12-3 or TRBV12-4 and TRBJ2-3, with 7 bases that match TRBD2. The CDR3 spans 15 residues. With V trimmed by 1 base and J by 8 bases, 9 bases remained unmatched. The CDR3 reads CASSLGRSGVGTQYF. The CDR3 DNA reads TGTGCCAGCAGTTTAGGGAGAAGCGGGGTGGGTACGCAGTATTTT.

This chain uses TRBV2 with TRBJ1-4; D is unclear. Deletions cut 4 bases from V and 6 bases from J, with 18 bases between. The CDR3 is 16 residues long. CDR1 SNHLY and CDR2 FYNNEI come from the germline V gene. The CDR3 is CASSGSRSERDEKLFF. The DNA for the CDR3 is TGTGCCAGCAGTGGGTCCCGATCCGAAAGGGATGAAAAACTGTTTTTT.

This chain links TRBV3-1 with TRBJ1-2; D is perhaps TRBD1 (6 bases). Germline V CDR1 and CDR2: LGHDT, YNNKEL (reference sequence). The V and J ends lost 4 bases and 2 bases respectively, with 17 bases between them. The CDR3 has 16 amino acids. CDR3 nucleotides: TGTGCCAGCAGCCCCAGGGGCGACAGAATAAACTATGGCTACACCTTC. Translated: CASSPRGDRINYGYTF.

The gene calls are TRBV5-1 and TRBJ1-2; no reliable D call. In germline, CDR1 is SGHRS, CDR2 YFSETQ. Trimming pared 0 bases from V and 4 bases from J, leaving 7 bases between. There are 13 residues in the CDR3. The CDR3 region is CASSLDSTYGYTF. The CDR3 DNA sequence: TGCGCCAGCAGCTTGGACAGTACCTATGGCTACACCTTC.

The chain employs TRBV20-1 and TRBJ2-7, with TRBD2 matching 8 bases. V lost 6 bases, J lost 6 bases, and 13 bases stayed unmatched. CDR3 length equals 14 residues. CDR1 is DFQATT, CDR2 SNEGSKA, per germline (reference sequence). CDR3 DNA sequence: TGCAGTGCGATACTAGCGGCCCAGACCCGCGAGCAGTACTTC. It encodes CSAILAAQTREQYF.

This chain connects TRBV4-2 to TRBJ2-3; maybe TRBD1 (6 bases). The CDR3 is 12 amino acids. V shed 3 bases and J shed 11 bases, with 12 bases lying between them. Germline V gives CDR1 LGHNA, CDR2 YNFKEQ. In DNA form, the CDR3 reads TGTGCCAGCAGCCAGACCACAGGGAGGCAGTATTTT. Its protein product is CASSQTTGRQYF.

CDR3 nucleotides: TGTGCCAGCAGACAGGACTCGTATCCTGGGGCCAACGTCCTGACTTTC. Its protein is CASRQDSYPGANVLTF. This chain uses TRBV28 with TRBJ2-6; D is possibly TRBD1 or TRBD2 (5 bases each). The CDR3 covers 16 residues. V lost 6 bases and J lost 2, with 14 bases in between. Germline V gives CDR1 MDHEN, CDR2 SYDVKM. The full variable domain, rest sourced from reference TRBV28 and TRBJ2-6, is DVKVTQSSRYLVKRTGEKVFLECVQDMDHENMFWYRQDPGLGLRLIYFSYDVKMKEKGDIPEGYSVSREKKERFSLILESASTNQTSMYLCASRQDSYPGANVLTFGAGSRLTVL.

A word on this clonotype: Given a much more abundant clone one base away, this may be a read error. This chain uses TRBV6-5 with TRBJ2-7; 8 nucleotides line up with TRBD1. V lost 2 bases, J lost 3 bases, and 6 bases stayed unmatched. Germline V CDR1 and CDR2: MNHEY, SVGAGI. The CDR3 runs 15 residues. The CDR3: CASSYAPGGNYEQYF. In nucleotides, the CDR3 is TGTGCCAGCAGTTACGCCCCAGGGGGCAACTACGAGCAGTACTTC.

J is TRBJ2-3 and V is TRBV3-1, with 8 bases aligning to TRBD1. Germline V gene data show CDR1 as LGHDT and CDR2 as YNNKEL (reference sequence). Trimming cost V 0 bases and J 6 bases; bases outside gene matches: 11. The CDR3 loop spans 17 amino acids. The CDR3 here is CASSQESTGGAGDTQYF. The CDR3 nucleotides read TGTGCCAGCAGCCAAGAATCTACAGGGGGTGCTGGCGATACGCAGTATTTT.